This TCR beta chain stems from a study of T cell responses to AZD1222 COVID-19 vaccine (dated by TCRdb to about 2021). Regarding the study in general: A total of under 250 trial participants underwent TCR sequencing, of whom 200 to 220 had received two doses of AZD1222 and some 26 had received two doses of the MenACWY control vaccine. Trial participants were enrolled into age subgroups of 18-55, 56-69 and 70-plus years, which contained about 150, 27 and 61 TCR-sequenced participants, respectively. Overall study results and their limits: Reportedly, close to half of the unique spike-specific TCRs recognized epitopes lying outside the regions that are mutated in the B.1.351 and B.1.1.7 variants. Because no day 14 peak-response samples were available, repertoires were characterized only after the peak T cell response. Conclusions about previously exposed vaccinees are limited because only five to seven AZD1222 recipients were SARS-CoV-2 seropositive at baseline. Participants were mostly white British, with more females than males. The authors suggested clonal diversity may have been underestimated. The 56-69-year group was small, and its depth increase did not reach significance, likely because of low power. CD4 TCRs associated with the vaccine covered the entire spike protein, and the dominant responses were in regions 160-218 and 743-854. Spike-specific TCR breadth and depth rose significantly after two AZD1222 doses compared with day 0 and with MenACWY recipients.

Concerning this clone: Its antigen has not been determined. There are no base qualities to consult, and no much larger clone falls within one base.

The CDR3 regions of human TCRbeta chains were subjected to immunosequencing. As for how the authors treated the data: TCRs in the repertoires were compared against a reference library of SARS-CoV-2-specific TCRs that had been generated with the MIRA antigen-specificity platform. Breadth was defined as the fraction of unique TCRs that were SARS-CoV-2-associated. Depth was defined as the fraction of total T cells that were SARS-CoV-2-associated. Using the MIRA data, every spike-specific TCR was mapped to the spike region that the TCR reacted to and assigned to either a CD4 or a CD8 class. Log10-transformed breadth and depth values were compared by one-way ANOVA with Sidak's multiple comparisons tests. TCRdb took over this immuneACCESS table, retaining in-frame rearrangements with V and J assigned. Such tables are incomplete; in checked studies, under half of the missing clones stem from an unresolved V gene, and the remainder is unexplained. From that table come the V and J calls and clone size; the DNA was used to work out D and trimming. Within this sample are some 170,000 clones, with 90% of them counted one time only. Roughly 4% of the sample goes to the ten largest clones.

The germline V gene supplies CDR1 MNHEY and CDR2 SVGAGI. The CDR3 holds 15 amino acids from the cysteine to the phenylalanine. Only the CDR3 portion is preserved as DNA: 45 bases, with reading frame beginning at the first base. Relative to germline, V is 2 bases shorter and J is 2 bases shorter, with 7 bases between their ends. Sample time point, as interpreted from the label and publication: about 28 days (+/-7) after the second vaccine dose. In light of the paper, this sample's treatment or condition label describes: meningococcal conjugate vaccine given as trial control. Vaccinee samples were obtained from the UK trials COV001 and COV002, which included a single-blind randomized controlled phase 2/3 trial of AZD1222 (ChAdOx1 nCoV-19) in healthy adults. For TCRbeta chain sequencing, PBMC samples were collected from trial participants at day 0 and at day 28 after the second dose.

This specimen was peripheral blood, taken 28 days after the second dose of the MenACWY control vaccine. The chain uses TRBV6-5 and TRBJ2-6; the D gene is perhaps TRBD2, on 6 matching bases. The receptor was isolated from an adult who received the MenACWY meningococcal vaccine as a control. The nucleotide sequence reads as follows: TGTGCCAGCAGTTACAGGGAGGCTGGGGCCAACGTCCTGACTTTC. Its product reads: CASSYREAGANVLTF.